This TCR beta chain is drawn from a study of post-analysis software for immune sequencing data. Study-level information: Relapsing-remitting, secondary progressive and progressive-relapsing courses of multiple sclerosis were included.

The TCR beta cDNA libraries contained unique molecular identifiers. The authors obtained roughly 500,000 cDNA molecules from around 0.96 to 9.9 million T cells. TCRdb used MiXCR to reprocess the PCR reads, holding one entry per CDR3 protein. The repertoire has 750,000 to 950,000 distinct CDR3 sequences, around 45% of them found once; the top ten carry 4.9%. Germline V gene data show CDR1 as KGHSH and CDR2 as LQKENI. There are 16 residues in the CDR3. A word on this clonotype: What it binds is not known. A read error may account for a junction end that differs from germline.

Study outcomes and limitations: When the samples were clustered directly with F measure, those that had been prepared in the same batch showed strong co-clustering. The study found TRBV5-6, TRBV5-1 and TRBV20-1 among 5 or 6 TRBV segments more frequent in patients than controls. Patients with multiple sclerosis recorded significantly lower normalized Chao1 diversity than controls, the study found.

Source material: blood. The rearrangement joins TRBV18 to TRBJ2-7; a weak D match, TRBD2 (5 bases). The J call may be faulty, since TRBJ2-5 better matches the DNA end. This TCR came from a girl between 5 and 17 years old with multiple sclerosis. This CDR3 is CASSPPEGTHQETQYF. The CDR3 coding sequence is TGTGCCAGCTCACCACCAGAGGGTACCCACCAGGAGACCCAGTACTTC.